The 22 T cell receptor beta chains below were found in one sample sequenced in a study of cytotoxic CD8 clonotypes in ibrutinib-treated CLL. Generated by immunoSEQ multiplex PCR, the TCRdb table keeps only in-frame clones and is missing some. Of 130,000 or so clones listed, around 77% are singletons. The sample here was PBMCs, taken after 12 months of ibrutinib treatment. These receptors all come from a human donor with chronic lymphocytic leukemia.

V gene TRBV27 combines with J gene TRBJ2-5, with D perhaps matching TRBD1 or TRBD2 (5 bases each). Deletions cut 5 bases from V and 4 bases from J, with 20 bases between. Per germline, CDR1 MNHEY and CDR2 SMNVEV (reference sequence). This CDR3 has 16 amino acids. CDR3 in DNA: TGTGCCAGCAGTATAACATTCGGGACCGGGCGAGAGACCCAGTACTTC. It codes for CASSITFGTGRETQYF.

The chain links TRBV18 to TRBJ2-1, with a weak D call TRBD2 (6 bases). V shed 6 bases and J shed 7 bases, with 16 bases lying between them. The CDR3 has 14 residues. CDR1 is KGHSH, CDR2 LQKENI, per germline. This CDR3 reads CASSYGGVGNEQFF. DNA for the CDR3: TGTGCCAGCTCCTACGGAGGGGTGGGGAATGAGCAGTTCTTC.

Remarks on this clone: This sample also contains other DNA sequences that code for the same CDR3. The chain links TRBV5-4 to TRBJ2-5, with D unclear. The V gene lost 0 bases and the J gene lost 0 bases, with 3 bases spanning the gap. This CDR3 region has 13 residues. Germline values: CDR1 SGHNT, CDR2 YYREEE (reference sequence). CDR3 loop: CASSLDNQETQYF. CDR3 coding DNA: TGTGCCAGCAGCTTGGATAACCAAGAGACCCAGTACTTC.

This chain joins TRBV28 and TRBJ2-7; D is uncertain. Per the germline V gene, CDR1 is MDHEN and CDR2 is SYDVKM. Trimming left V 7 bases short and J 2 bases short, with 15 bases between. The CDR3 length is 14 residues. CDR3 nucleotides: TGTGCCAGCACCCCCAACGGGCCACCCTACGAGCAGTACTTC. This translates into CASTPNGPPYEQYF.

The gene calls are TRBV7-2 and TRBJ2-3; D is perhaps TRBD2 (6 bases). This CDR3 is built from 16 residues. The ends were cut back, 2 bases at V and 0 bases at J, with 12 bases in the middle. From germline, CDR1 is SGHTA and CDR2 FQGNSA. The CDR3, as DNA: TGTGCCAGCAGCTTATTTTTAGCGGCCAGCACAGATACGCAGTATTTT. It encodes CASSLFLAASTDTQYF.

The chain has TRBV19 and TRBJ1-2; D remains ambiguous. Deletions cut 5 bases from V and 8 bases from J, with 15 bases between. Germline values: CDR1 LNHDA, CDR2 SQIVND (reference sequence). The CDR3 runs to 13 residues. CDR3 loop: CASSPNGGGGYTF. CDR3 in DNA: TGTGCCAGTAGTCCAAACGGTGGCGGGGGCTACACCTTC.

This chain uses TRBV6-1 with TRBJ2-7; D possibly matches TRBD1 or TRBD2 (5 bases each). Looked up from germline, CDR1 is MNHNS and CDR2 is SASEGT. V lost 6 bases, J lost 2 bases, and 14 bases lay in between. This CDR3 is built from 14 residues. As DNA, the CDR3 is TGTGCCAGCAGCGCCGGGACGGGTGCCTACGAGCAGTACTTC. Its protein is CASSAGTGAYEQYF.

V and J are TRBV6-5 and TRBJ1-4; D may be TRBD1 (5 bases). V dropped 6 bases and J dropped 8 bases, with 13 bases sitting between them. CDR1 and CDR2 from the germline V gene are MNHEY and SVGAGI. The CDR3 loop spans 13 amino acids. The CDR3: CASSEPGSEKLFF. The DNA for the CDR3 is TGTGCCAGCAGCGAACCAGGGTCCGAAAAACTGTTTTTT.

The rearrangement joins TRBV7-2 to TRBJ2-3; D call uncertain. Trimming removed 5 bases from V and 2 bases from J, with 5 bases in between. Germline values: CDR1 SGHTA, CDR2 FQGNSA. The CDR3 consists of 12 residues. CDR3 nucleotide sequence: TGTGCCAGCAGCCCCTCCACAGATACGCAGTATTTT. Translation: CASSPSTDTQYF.

V gene TRBV5-1 combines with J gene TRBJ2-7; 8 bases are shared with TRBD2. Trimming cost V 4 bases and J 3 bases; bases outside gene matches: 9. Germline assignment: CDR1 SGHRS and CDR2 YFSETQ. The CDR3 has 15 amino acids. The CDR3 region is CASSKSGRNLYEQYF. In DNA form, the CDR3 reads TGCGCCAGCAGCAAGAGCGGGAGAAATCTCTACGAGCAGTACTTC.

The CDR3 sequence is CAWSMGSNQPQHF. DNA for the CDR3: TGTGCCTGGAGCATGGGGAGCAATCAGCCCCAGCATTTT. The rearrangement links TRBV30 to TRBJ1-5; D is undetermined. Germline loops: CDR1 GTSNPN, CDR2 SVGIG (reference sequence). Trimming left V 3 bases short and J 1 base short, with 7 bases between. The CDR3 is made up of 13 amino acids.

The V call is TRBV4-2, the J call TRBJ2-7, with 8 nucleotides matching TRBD2. The CDR3 totals 17 residues. The germline gives CDR1 LGHNA, CDR2 YNFKEQ. V shed 0 bases and J 1 base; nucleotides not matched to a gene: 8. This chain's CDR3 is CASSQELRGVASYEQYF. The DNA of the CDR3 is TGTGCCAGCAGCCAAGAATTGCGGGGGGTGGCATCCTACGAGCAGTACTTC.

The gene calls are TRBV5-6 and TRBJ2-2, with TRBD1 identical over 9 bases. Trimming at V came to 3 bases and at J to 6 bases, leaving 6 bases not matched to a gene. This CDR3 has 15 residues. Germline V gene data show CDR1 as SGHDT and CDR2 as YYEEEE. CDR3 loop: CASSSYRGLAGELFF. The CDR3 coding sequence is TGTGCCAGCAGCTCCTACAGGGGGCTGGCCGGGGAGCTGTTTTTT.

The chain recombines TRBV18 with TRBJ1-3, with D unresolved. The CDR3 runs to 15 residues. The V gene's germline CDR1 is KGHSH and CDR2 LQKENI. Trimming left V 2 bases short and J 0 bases short, with 8 bases between. CDR3 nucleotide sequence: TGTGCCAGCTCACCAGGAACAAACTCTGGAAACACCATATATTTT. It encodes CASSPGTNSGNTIYF. The variable domain in full, with the rest retrieved from reference TRBV18 and TRBJ1-3, is NAGVMQNPRHLVRRRGQEARLRCSPMKGHSHVYWYRQLPEEGLKFMVYLQKENIIDESGMPKERFSAEFPKEGPSILRIQQVVRGDSAAYFCASSPGTNSGNTIYFGEGSWLTVV.

The chain employs TRBV27 and TRBJ1-1, with D perhaps TRBD1 (6 bases). The CDR3 consists of 13 residues. V was trimmed by 9 bases and J by 0 bases, leaving 11 bases between them. CDR1 MNHEY and CDR2 SMNVEV come from the germline V gene (reference sequence). The CDR3 reads CASKQGMNTEAFF. CDR3 DNA: TGTGCCAGTAAACAGGGAATGAACACTGAAGCTTTCTTT.

The chain recombines TRBV9 with TRBJ2-5, with 8 bases aligning to TRBD1. Germline V gene data show CDR1 as SGDLS and CDR2 as YYNGEE. CDR3 size: 18 residues. V gave up 2 bases and J gave up 4 bases; unmatched junction bases: 16. The CDR3 spells CASSVHRDRQLERETQYF. The CDR3 nucleotides are TGTGCCAGCAGCGTCCACCGGGACAGGCAGTTAGAAAGAGAGACCCAGTACTTC. Using reference TRBV9 and TRBJ2-5 for the parts outside the CDR3, the full variable domain is DSGVTQTPKHLITATGQRVTLRCSPRSGDLSVYWYQQSLDQGLQFLIQYYNGEERAKGNILERFSAQQFPDLHSELNLSSLELGDSALYFCASSVHRDRQLERETQYFGPGTRLLVL.

The V gene is TRBV7-9, the J gene TRBJ1-6; 7 bases fit TRBD1. The germline gives CDR1 SEHNR, CDR2 FQNEAQ (reference sequence). The length of the CDR3 is 16 residues. The J segment lost 5 bases and the V segment lost 5 bases, leaving 9 bases of the junction unmatched. CDR3 amino acids: CASSPNRGNNNSPLHF. The CDR3 DNA follows: TGTGCCAGCAGCCCGAACAGGGGAAATAATAATTCACCCCTCCACTTT.

This chain connects TRBV30 to TRBJ2-3; 7 bases map to TRBD1. The CDR3 is 11 residues long. CDR1 is GTSNPN, CDR2 SVGIG, per germline (reference sequence). After removal of 5 bases from V and 4 bases from J, the junction contained 0 bases not matched to a gene. CDR3 in amino acids: CAWGQADTQYF. The CDR3 bases are TGTGCCTGGGGACAGGCAGATACGCAGTATTTT. The whole variable domain, remainder taken from reference TRBV30 and TRBJ2-3, is SQTIHQWPATLVQPVGSPLSLECTVEGTSNPNLYWYRQAAGRGLQLLFYSVGIGQISSEVPQNLSASRPQDRQFILSSKKLLLSDSGFYLCAWGQADTQYFGPGTRLTVL.

In its sample, this clone was seen a few times. The chain is built from TRBV21-1 and TRBJ2-7; the table assigns TRBD2, which was not confirmed against the DNA. TRBV21-1 is termed a pseudogene. The CDR3 is made up of 13 amino acids. CDR3 nucleotides: TGTGCCAGCAGCGCCCGACTAGCGGGTGGGCAGTACTTC. Amino acid sequence: CASSARLAGGQYF.

The chain employs TRBV2 and TRBJ2-1, with TRBD1 matching over 9 bases. CDR1 SNHLY and CDR2 FYNNEI come from the germline V gene. The junction had 7 bases not matched to a gene; V was cut back by 9 bases and J by 1 base. CDR3 length: 15 residues. The CDR3 nucleotides read TGTGCCAGTACAGGGGGCTATCGGTCCTACAATGAGCAGTTCTTC. This sequence encodes CASTGGYRSYNEQFF.

The chain recombines TRBV30 with TRBJ2-3; D call uncertain. In germline, CDR1 is GTSNPN, CDR2 SVGIG (reference sequence). The CDR3 length is 15 residues. V was clipped by 5 bases and J by 0 bases, with 15 bases between them. The CDR3 DNA reads as TGTGCCTGGGGCTTAGGTCCTTCTAGCACAGATACGCAGTATTTT. Translation gives CAWGLGPSSTDTQYF.

V and J are TRBV5-1 and TRBJ2-7, with D maybe TRBD1 (5 bases). The germline V gene has CDR1 SGHRS and CDR2 YFSETQ. V was clipped by 4 bases and J by 3 bases, with 11 bases between them. The length of the CDR3 is 13 residues. This chain's CDR3 is CASSQTVFYEQYF. CDR3 sequence (DNA): TGCGCCAGCAGCCAGACAGTATTCTACGAGCAGTACTTC.